Detailed here is one T cell receptor beta chain. CDR1 and CDR2 (germline): SNHLY, FYNNEI. The CDR3 runs 13 residues. V lost 3 bases and J 9 bases, leaving 12 bases between the germline ends. The sample comes from a study of CD4+ T cells in melanoma. Sequenced by immunoSEQ multiplex PCR; TCRdb stores in-frame clones only, minus some. The sample holds around 13,000 clones; just over 70% are singletons and the top ten take roughly a tenth. The chain links TRBV2 to TRBJ2-1; D is uncertain. Sequenced: cells from a culture (not recorded whether cultured in vitro). This sequence was found in a human donor with melanoma. In DNA form, the CDR3 reads TGTGCCAGCAGTGAGTCACAGCACATTGAGCAGTTCTTC. Its protein is CASSESQHIEQFF.